This section outlines one T cell receptor (beta chain) sequence together with its context. Generated by immunoSEQ multiplex PCR, the TCRdb table keeps only in-frame clones and is missing some. Of hundreds of thousands of clones listed, around 90% are singletons. The source of the sample is a study of blood T cell repertoires in COVID-19. The overall study: COVID-19 samples from acute and convalescent phases originated in the United States, Italy and Spain.

Germline CDR1 is LNHDA and CDR2 is SQIVND (reference sequence). This CDR3 comprises 12 residues. V was clipped by 5 bases and J by 3 bases, with 8 bases between them. The sequenced sample consisted of PBMCs or T cells enriched from blood (not recorded which). The chain is built from TRBV19 and TRBJ2-7; D is perhaps TRBD2 (5 bases). The TCR comes from a woman under 40 who had recovered from COVID-19. The CDR3 coding sequence is TGTGCCAGTAGTTACGGGGACTACGAGCAGTACTTC. Protein: CASSYGDYEQYF.